This section outlines one TCR beta chain sequence together with its context. After template switching added a universal primer site, the resulting cDNA carried unique molecular identifiers. TCRdb ran MiXCR on the 5' RACE reads and lists one entry per CDR3 protein. Among a few hundred thousand distinct CDR3 sequences listed, about 18% were seen once. CDR1 SGHNT and CDR2 YYREEE come from the germline V gene (reference sequence). CDR3 length equals 12 residues. V dropped 3 bases and J dropped 0 bases, with 4 bases sitting between them. The sample comes from a study of identical twins. Healthy Caucasians supplied all donations.

The chain is built from TRBV5-4 and TRBJ2-7; D is unclear. The material sequenced was naive T cells sorted from blood. The TCR originated in a man aged 45-60 years in good health. The CDR3 nucleotides are TGTGCCAGCAGCTATGCCTCCTACGAGCAGTACTTC. It specifies CASSYASYEQYF.